Presented here are 21 T cell receptor beta chains from one specimen sequenced in a study of blood T cell repertoires in COVID-19. Clones were read by immunoSEQ multiplex PCR, and TCRdb kept only the in-frame ones, dropping some. This sample has roughly 240,000 clones, with 70% to 90% found just once. The specimen sequenced was peripheral blood. The receptors here all came from a man in his fifties or sixties who had recovered from COVID-19.

J is TRBJ1-1 and V is TRBV28; D is perhaps TRBD1 (5 bases). V lost 8 bases and J 3 bases, leaving 10 bases between the germline ends. The germline CDR1 and CDR2 sequences are MDHEN and SYDVKM. CDR3 length: 12 amino acids. DNA of the CDR3: TGTGCCAGCCGTCTGGGGCACACTGAAGCTTTCTTT. Translated, it gives CASRLGHTEAFF.

V is TRBV30 and J is TRBJ2-3; no reliable D call. The CDR3 is 12 residues long. In germline, CDR1 is GTSNPN, CDR2 SVGIG (reference sequence). V gave up 4 bases and J gave up 2 bases, with 7 bases separating them. The chain's CDR3 is CAWTTDTDTQYF. The CDR3 nucleotides are TGTGCCTGGACTACCGACACAGATACGCAGTATTTT.

This chain links TRBV7-2 with TRBJ2-7; 9 nucleotides align to TRBD1. The J segment lost 7 bases and the V segment lost 2 bases, leaving 12 bases of the junction unmatched. The CDR3 consists of 16 residues. From germline, CDR1 is SGHTA and CDR2 FQGNSA. Written as DNA, the CDR3 is TGTGCCAGCAGCTTATTGCCGGGACAGGGCCCTCGAGAGCAGTACTTC. Translated, it gives CASSLLPGQGPREQYF.

As DNA, the CDR3 is TGCGCCAGCAGCTTGCGGGGGACAGGGGCATCCTACGAGCAGTACTTC. It yields the protein CASSLRGTGASYEQYF. The chain joins TRBV5-1 to TRBJ2-7; 10 bases match TRBD1. J lost 1 base, V lost 1 base, and 5 bases had no gene match. Germline V gene data show CDR1 as SGHRS and CDR2 as YFSETQ. CDR3 length equals 16 residues.

The chain combines TRBV7-2 with TRBJ2-7; D ambiguous. Trimming shortened V by 4 bases and J by 0 bases, and 10 bases separated the two germline ends. The germline V gene encodes CDR1 SGHTA and CDR2 FQGNSA. CDR3 length: 14 residues. The CDR3: CASSSASPSYEQYF. Here the CDR3 DNA reads TGTGCCAGCAGCTCAGCGTCTCCCTCCTACGAGCAGTACTTC.

J is TRBJ2-2 and V is TRBV6-5; 11 bases match TRBD2. V lost 6 bases and J lost 5; bases outside the gene matches: 5. Looked up from germline, CDR1 is MNHEY and CDR2 is SVGAGI. The CDR3 covers 15 residues. CDR3 sequence: CASRGLAVHTGELFF. In DNA, the CDR3 is TGTGCCAGCAGGGGACTAGCGGTACATACCGGGGAGCTGTTTTTT.

The table lists this clone with many counts. The chain employs TRBV5-1 and TRBJ1-2, with a weak D call TRBD1 (5 bases). Germline V gives CDR1 SGHRS, CDR2 YFSETQ. The CDR3 contains 13 residues. Here the CDR3 reads CASTPGLGYGYTF. The CDR3 nucleotides are TGCGCTTCTACCCCGGGACTCGGCTATGGCTACACCTTC.

Of note for this clone: Other DNA sequences within the sample encode an identical CDR3. The chain recombines TRBV5-1 with TRBJ2-3, with TRBD2 matching 9 bases. Germline V gene lookup returns CDR1 SGHRS and CDR2 YFSETQ. The J segment lost 1 base and the V segment lost 0 bases, leaving 0 bases of the junction unmatched. CDR3 size: 15 residues. Here the CDR3 DNA reads TGCGCCAGCAGCTTGGTAGCGGGGGGCACAGATACGCAGTATTTT. It is translated as CASSLVAGGTDTQYF.

The chain joins TRBV6-1 to TRBJ1-6, with D tentatively TRBD1 (6 bases). Germline V gene sequence: CDR1 MNHNS, CDR2 SASEGT. Trimming left V 4 bases short and J 5 bases short, with 21 bases between. This CDR3 comprises 18 residues. The CDR3 reads CASSVIYPWQGNNSPLHF. CDR3 DNA sequence: TGTGCCAGCAGTGTAATATACCCGTGGCAGGGGAATAATTCACCCCTCCACTTT.

This rearrangement joins TRBV5-1 to TRBJ2-7, with 10 nucleotides matching TRBD1. J lost 4 bases, V lost 2 bases, and 6 bases had no gene match. Germline-derived CDR1 and CDR2 are SGHRS and YFSETQ. This CDR3 is built from 15 residues. The CDR3 here is CASSFGTGASYEQYF. CDR3 DNA sequence: TGCGCCAGCAGCTTCGGGACAGGGGCGAGTTACGAGCAGTACTTC.

The rearrangement uses TRBV19 and TRBJ1-1; the D is unclear. Trimming took off 5 bases at V and 2 bases at J, with 9 bases between the two ends. The germline gives CDR1 LNHDA, CDR2 SQIVND (reference sequence). CDR3 length: 13 amino acids. The CDR3 sequence is CASSAGKNTEAFF. DNA for the CDR3: TGTGCCAGTAGTGCGGGGAAAAACACTGAAGCTTTCTTT.

This clone was observed a few times. The genes are TRBV11-2 and TRBJ2-7; 10 bases are a match to TRBD1. The V gene's germline CDR1 is SGHAT and CDR2 FQNNGV. J was trimmed by 5 bases and V by 5 bases; bases with no gene match: 6. The CDR3 spans 14 residues. In nucleotides, the CDR3 is TGTGCCAGCAGCCCGCTGACAGGGGGCCACGAGCAGTACTTC. It encodes CASSPLTGGHEQYF.

This chain joins TRBV27 and TRBJ2-7; D unclear. Germline V lookup: CDR1 MNHEY, CDR2 SMNVEV (reference sequence). The V end was cut by 6 bases, the J end by 1 base, with 19 bases between. The CDR3 spans 16 residues. Here the CDR3 reads CASRVLTIGNSYEQYF. In DNA, the CDR3 is TGTGCCAGCAGGGTTCTGACAATCGGTAATTCCTACGAGCAGTACTTC.

As for this clone: At the DNA level, this CDR3 is encoded by other sequences in the same sample as well. The gene calls are TRBV5-1 and TRBJ2-2; D perhaps matches TRBD2 (5 bases). Germline V gene lookup returns CDR1 SGHRS and CDR2 YFSETQ. Trimming took off 0 bases at V and 6 bases at J, with 6 bases between the two ends. This CDR3 is built from 13 residues. CDR3 amino acids: CASSLEGAGELFF. Written as DNA, the CDR3 is TGCGCCAGCAGCTTGGAGGGAGCCGGGGAGCTGTTTTTT.

CDR3 sequence reads: CASSQDNRGQGAGEQFF. The CDR3 DNA sequence: TGTGCCAGCAGCCAAGATAACCGGGGACAGGGGGCAGGTGAGCAGTTCTTC. The V gene is TRBV4-2, the J gene TRBJ2-1, with TRBD1 matching over 12 bases. The germline V gene encodes CDR1 LGHNA and CDR2 YNFKEQ. Trimming cost V 0 bases and J 9 bases; bases outside gene matches: 9. CDR3 length equals 17 residues.

The rearrangement joins TRBV6-4 to TRBJ2-3, with 7 nucleotides matching TRBD2. The germline V gene has CDR1 MRHNA and CDR2 SNTAGT. Unmatched junction bases numbered 3, after V lost 5 bases and J lost 1 base. This CDR3 contains 14 residues. CDR3 nucleotides: TGTGCCAGCAGTTCGGGACTACGCACAGATACGCAGTATTTT. This translates into CASSSGLRTDTQYF.

The V and J genes are TRBV3-1 (or the pseudogene TRBV3-2) and TRBJ2-5; 7 bases align to TRBD2. The V gene's germline CDR1 is LGHDT and CDR2 YNNKEL (reference sequence). The CDR3 is 14 residues long. J was trimmed by 1 base and V by 3 bases; bases with no gene match: 2. The CDR3 loop is CASSHLAAQETQYF. The CDR3 nucleotides read TGTGCCAGCAGCCACCTAGCGGCCCAAGAGACCCAGTACTTC.

The chain joins TRBV27 to TRBJ1-2; TRBD1 is a possible D gene (6 bases). CDR3 size: 13 residues. Germline V gene lookup returns CDR1 MNHEY and CDR2 SMNVEV (reference sequence). The V and J ends lost 6 bases and 6 bases respectively, with 14 bases between them. This chain's CDR3 is CASRPQGFDGYTF. CDR3 coding DNA: TGTGCCAGCAGACCACAGGGTTTCGATGGCTACACCTTC.

The chain combines TRBV7-9 with TRBJ2-1; the D gene is possibly TRBD2 (6 bases). V was trimmed by 7 bases and J by 6 bases, leaving 28 bases between them. This CDR3 spans 18 amino acids. Germline V gene data show CDR1 as SEHNR and CDR2 as FQNEAQ (reference sequence). CDR3 bases: TGTGCCAGCATCCCAAATCCGTCCGGGAGTGTAGGTCGCAATGAGCAGTTCTTC. It translates to CASIPNPSGSVGRNEQFF.

The chain has TRBV7-2 and TRBJ1-1; 12 positions agree with TRBD1. The germline gives CDR1 SGHTA, CDR2 FQGNSA. The CDR3 spans 18 residues. Trimming at V came to 1 base and at J to 5 bases, leaving 11 bases not matched to a gene. For the CDR3, the DNA is TGTGCCAGCAGCTTAGGTCGGCTGGGACAGGGGGCGCTGACTGAAGCTTTCTTT. It codes for CASSLGRLGQGALTEAFF.

The chain has TRBV7-9 and TRBJ1-1; TRBD1 matches 7 bases. From germline, CDR1 is SEHNR and CDR2 FQNEAQ (reference sequence). The CDR3 is 14 residues long. J gave up 5 bases and V 3 bases, and 6 bases lay outside the gene matches. The CDR3 here is CASSLEGAQTEAFF. CDR3 bases: TGTGCCAGCAGCTTGGAGGGGGCGCAGACTGAAGCTTTCTTT.